Sequencing of this TCR beta chain was carried out in a study of Graves' ophthalmopathy and Graves' hyperthyroidism. Study context: Stable hyperthyroidism meant no progression to ophthalmopathy within 18 months of follow-up.

Findings and limits, study-wide: Most expanded thyroid clonotypes above 0.001 frequency also appeared in blood.

As regards this clonotype: The target antigen is unknown.

Orbital computed tomography and thyroid ultrasound, along with TRAb, serum thyroxine and clinical symptoms, underpinned diagnosis. Researchers took RNA transcripts and amplified TCR beta CDR3 regions from them. An opening RT-PCR round employed HTBI primers and preceded a second-round multiplex PCR. TCRdb itself ran the multiplex PCR reads through MiXCR, one entry per CDR3 protein. The sample has around 1,200,000 distinct CDR3 sequences, 36% seen once; the top ten hold roughly 10%. The receptor's source is an adult man with Graves' hyperthyroidism. Material for sequencing was peripheral blood or thyroid tissue (not recorded which).

DNA of the CDR3: TGTGCCAGTAGTATGCAGGGGATGAACACTGAAGCTTTCTTT. Translated, it gives CASSMQGMNTEAFF. The chain recombines TRBV19 with TRBJ1-1; possible D gene TRBD1, 6 bases. Germline CDR1 is LNHDA and CDR2 is SQIVND (reference sequence). The CDR3 runs to 14 residues. The V end was cut by 3 bases, the J end by 0 bases, with 8 bases between.